Each of the 28 T cell receptor beta chains below was sequenced from the same sample in a study of technical replicates of blood from several donors. Assay: immunoSEQ multiplex PCR; the TCRdb copy retains only in-frame clones and omits some. The data hold tens of thousands of clones, with about 90% observed a single time. Sequencing was done on a sample of T cells isolated from PBMCs. All receptors derive from a human donor in good health.

V gene TRBV29-1 combines with J gene TRBJ2-1, with a weak D call TRBD1 (5 bases). This CDR3 region has 13 residues. Trimming cost V 4 bases and J 7 bases, with 14 bases left between them. Germline V gives CDR1 SQVTM, CDR2 ANQGSEA. The CDR3: CSVVGLKGNEQFF. For the CDR3, the DNA is TGCAGCGTTGTTGGCCTTAAGGGGAATGAGCAGTTCTTC.

The chain couples TRBV5-8 to TRBJ1-4, with a weak D call TRBD1 (5 bases). The V and J ends lost 4 bases and 4 bases respectively, with 11 bases between them. Germline-derived CDR1 and CDR2 are SGHTS and YDEGEE. The CDR3 is made up of 14 amino acids. The CDR3 spells CASSMGGVNEKLFF. The DNA of the CDR3 is TGTGCCAGCAGCATGGGGGGGGTTAATGAAAAACTGTTTTTT.

This clone was detected once. The chain uses TRBV6-5 and TRBJ2-3, with D perhaps matching TRBD2 (6 bases). V lost 4 bases and J 5 bases, leaving 13 bases between the germline ends. The CDR3 spans 14 residues. CDR1 and CDR2 (germline): MNHEY, SVGAGI. Here the CDR3 reads CASSSGGPRDTQYF. CDR3 nucleotides: TGTGCCAGCAGTTCTGGAGGGCCCAGAGATACGCAGTATTTT.

This clone showed up just once. This chain joins TRBV12-5 and TRBJ1-5, with TRBD1 identical over 8 bases. The ends lost 4 bases at V and 3 bases at J; junction bases unmatched: 8. The CDR3 runs to 16 residues. Germline CDR1 is LGHNT and CDR2 is FRNRAP. CDR3 sequence: CASGSAGQGPNQPQHF. In DNA form, the CDR3 reads TGTGCTAGTGGTTCGGCCGGACAGGGACCCAATCAGCCCCAGCATTTT.

The rearrangement uses TRBV2 and TRBJ2-6, with TRBD1 as a possible D gene (6 bases). CDR3 length: 19 residues. Trimming cost V 2 bases and J 2 bases, with 19 bases left between them. Looked up from germline, CDR1 is SNHLY and CDR2 is FYNNEI. CDR3 sequence: CASSEWGGAGEPGANVLTF. CDR3 coding DNA: TGTGCCAGCAGTGAATGGGGTGGGGCAGGGGAACCTGGGGCCAACGTCCTGACTTTC.

V usage is TRBV5-4 and J usage is TRBJ2-3; 13 nucleotides match TRBD2. Germline loops: CDR1 SGHNT, CDR2 YYREEE (reference sequence). Trimming took 1 base from V and 4 from J; bases not matched to a gene: 0. This CDR3 has 15 residues. The CDR3 reads CASSLTSGGADTQYF. CDR3 in DNA: TGTGCCAGCAGCTTGACTAGCGGGGGGGCAGATACGCAGTATTTT.

The V call is TRBV27, the J call TRBJ2-7; 7 bases are shared with TRBD1. Trimming removed 5 bases from V and 3 bases from J; junction bases left unmatched: 4. Germline V gene sequence: CDR1 MNHEY, CDR2 SMNVEV (reference sequence). The CDR3 runs to 13 residues. CDR3 DNA sequence: TGTGCCAGCAGTCGACAGGGTAACTACGAGCAGTACTTC. Residues: CASSRQGNYEQYF.

J is TRBJ2-1 and V is TRBV12-2; the table's D call, TRBD2, was not checked against the DNA. TRBV12-2 is a pseudogene locus. This CDR3 is 17 amino acids long. Here the CDR3 DNA reads TGTGCAAGTCGCTCATATGGGACTAGCGGGGCCTACAATGAGCAGTTCTTC. Its translation is CASRSYGTSGAYNEQFF.

The chain is built from TRBV9 and TRBJ2-3; TRBD1 matches at 8 bases. The CDR3 has 13 amino acids. V trimming: 4 bases; J trimming: 5 bases; junction bases outside the gene matches: 3. Germline assignment: CDR1 SGDLS and CDR2 YYNGEE. As DNA, the CDR3 is TGTGCCAGCAGCACTACAGGGGGAGATACGCAGTATTTT. It codes for CASSTTGGDTQYF.

With respect to this clone: Compared with germline, one end of the junction differs, possibly owing to a read error. The chain carries TRBV5-1 and TRBJ2-1; TRBD2 is a possible D gene (5 bases). The germline V gene has CDR1 SGHRS and CDR2 YFSETQ. The CDR3 sequence is 12 residues long. In DNA, the CDR3 is TGCGCCAGCAGCTCTGAGGACCAGACCGGGATCTTC. It specifies CASSSEDQTGIF. Full variable domain (remainder filled in from reference TRBV5-1 and TRBJ2-1): KAGVTQTPRYLIKTRGQQVTLSCSPISGHRSVSWYQQTPGQGLQFLFEYFSETQRNKGNFPGRFSGRQFSNSRSEMNVSTLELGDSALYLCASSSEDQTGIFGPGTRLTVL.

V is TRBV4-2 and J is TRBJ2-7; TRBD2 matches at 7 bases. This CDR3 has 19 amino acids. Germline assignment: CDR1 LGHNA and CDR2 YNFKEQ. The V segment lost 2 bases and the J segment 3 bases; nucleotides outside the gene matches: 19. The chain's CDR3 is CASSQLIVQRGSRFYEQYF. The CDR3 DNA is TGTGCCAGCAGCCAATTAATAGTTCAGCGGGGATCCCGATTCTACGAGCAGTACTTC.

The chain has TRBV9 and TRBJ2-1; 9 positions match TRBD2. J lost 5 bases, V lost 4 bases, and 7 bases had no gene match. Germline V gives CDR1 SGDLS, CDR2 YYNGEE. The CDR3 is made up of 15 amino acids. The CDR3 protein is CASSTAGGLNNEQFF. DNA of the CDR3: TGTGCCAGCAGCACCGCGGGGGGGCTAAACAATGAGCAGTTCTTC.

This sequence joins TRBV2 and TRBJ2-1; 13 bases line up with TRBD2. The junction had 20 bases not matched to a gene; V was cut back by 2 bases and J by 4 bases. Germline lookup yields CDR1 SNHLY and CDR2 FYNNEI. The CDR3 consists of 22 residues. The CDR3 sequence is CASSEIGLSPTSGRAYYNEQFF. Here the CDR3 DNA reads TGTGCCAGCAGTGAAATCGGCCTCTCCCCCACTAGCGGGAGGGCCTATTACAATGAGCAGTTCTTC.

This rearrangement joins TRBV19 to TRBJ1-2, with 9 bases lining up with TRBD1. Germline CDR1 is LNHDA and CDR2 is SQIVND (reference sequence). There are 15 residues in the CDR3. V was pared by 5 bases and J by 6 bases, with 10 bases of the junction left unmatched. For the CDR3, the DNA is TGTGCCAGTAGTGCTTGGGACAGGGTGGTGGATGGCTACACCTTC. Translation: CASSAWDRVVDGYTF.

This clone was found once. The chain carries TRBV11-1 and TRBJ2-3; 8 nucleotides line up with TRBD2. The V segment lost 4 bases and the J segment 6 bases; nucleotides outside the gene matches: 3. The CDR3 length is 13 residues. The V gene's germline CDR1 is SGHAT and CDR2 FQDESV (reference sequence). CDR3 in DNA: TGTGCCAGCAGCTGGTCTAGCGGGGATACGCAGTATTTT. Translation: CASSWSSGDTQYF.

The rearrangement links TRBV5-6 to TRBJ2-7; D is perhaps TRBD2 (5 bases). CDR3 length equals 14 residues. Germline V gene sequence: CDR1 SGHDT, CDR2 YYEEEE. With 1 base removed from V and 1 base from J, the gap between germline ends came to 9 bases. Here the CDR3 DNA reads TGTGCCAGCAGCTTGAGCGGTTTATCCTACGAGCAGTACTTC. Its protein product is CASSLSGLSYEQYF.

CDR3 sequence (DNA): TGTGCCAGCAGTTACTCGTCGTTAGCTATGGGGGAGCTGTTTTTT. This codes for CASSYSSLAMGELFF. This sequence joins TRBV6-5 and TRBJ2-2; D remains ambiguous. V lost 0 bases to trimming and J lost 8 bases, with 13 bases between them. Germline loops: CDR1 MNHEY, CDR2 SVGAGI. The CDR3 loop spans 15 amino acids.

The rearrangement joins TRBV6-1 to TRBJ2-3; a possible D gene is TRBD2 (6 bases). Per germline, CDR1 MNHNS and CDR2 SASEGT. The V end was cut by 3 bases, the J end by 2 bases, with 12 bases between. The CDR3 is 15 amino acids. CDR3 residues: CASSERAGYTDTQYF. The CDR3, as DNA: TGTGCCAGCAGTGAGAGGGCGGGGTACACAGATACGCAGTATTTT.

This chain joins TRBV28 and TRBJ2-1; TRBD1 matches at 7 bases. The CDR3 loop spans 17 amino acids. With V trimmed by 4 bases and J by 6 bases, 15 bases remained unmatched. Per the germline V gene, CDR1 is MDHEN and CDR2 is SYDVKM. The CDR3 DNA reads as TGTGCCAGCAGTTCGCTCCAATTATACAGGGGTGGCAATGAGCAGTTCTTC. Translated: CASSSLQLYRGGNEQFF.

This chain links TRBV7-3 with TRBJ2-4; TRBD1 matches at 7 bases. CDR1 is SGHTA and CDR2 is FQGTGA in the germline V gene. After removal of 5 bases from V and 1 base from J, the junction contained 20 bases not matched to a gene. The CDR3 covers 20 residues. The CDR3 coding sequence is TGTGCCAGCAGCCTCAAGGACACAGGGGTGATAAAAGGGGCCAAAAACATTCAGTACTTC. Protein sequence: CASSLKDTGVIKGAKNIQYF.

The CDR3 DNA reads TGCGCCAGCAGTGGGCCGAGGGGGAGCGGGGCTTACAATGAGCAGTTCTTC. Residues: CASSGPRGSGAYNEQFF. The gene calls are TRBV10-2 and TRBJ2-1, with D possibly TRBD2 on 7 matching bases. The CDR3 covers 17 residues. Trimming removed 4 bases from V and 4 bases from J, with 20 bases in between. CDR1 and CDR2 from the germline V gene are WSHSY and SAAADI.

The rearrangement links TRBV5-1 to TRBJ2-7; perhaps TRBD1 as D (5 bases). Deletions cut 0 bases from V and 2 bases from J, with 12 bases between. This CDR3 has 15 residues. Per the germline V gene, CDR1 is SGHRS and CDR2 is YFSETQ. CDR3 in amino acids: CASSLGRGYTYEQYF. CDR3 nucleotides: TGCGCCAGCAGCTTGGGAAGGGGCTATACCTACGAGCAGTACTTC.

J is TRBJ2-3 and V is TRBV6-1; a possible D gene is TRBD2 (6 bases). The CDR3 is 16 amino acids. The germline V gene encodes CDR1 MNHNS and CDR2 SASEGT. Trimming shortened V by 4 bases and J by 1 base, and 15 bases separated the two germline ends. Written as DNA, the CDR3 is TGTGCCAGCAGTGGCCCCCGACTAGTAGGCACAGATACGCAGTATTTT. It yields the protein CASSGPRLVGTDTQYF.

The genes are TRBV5-1 and TRBJ2-1; D unclear. V shed 0 bases and J shed 0 bases, with 7 bases lying between them. CDR1 is SGHRS, CDR2 YFSETQ, per germline. This CDR3 has 15 residues. The CDR3 nucleotides are TGCGCCAGCAGCTTGGCGGCGGCCTCCTACAATGAGCAGTTCTTC. Translating gives CASSLAAASYNEQFF. The whole variable domain, remainder taken from reference TRBV5-1 and TRBJ2-1, is KAGVTQTPRYLIKTRGQQVTLSCSPISGHRSVSWYQQTPGQGLQFLFEYFSETQRNKGNFPGRFSGRQFSNSRSEMNVSTLELGDSALYLCASSLAAASYNEQFFGPGTRLTVL.

The CDR3 bases are TGTGCCAGCAGCACGGTGAGAATAACCGGGACAACCATATATTTT. It is translated as CASSTVRITGTTIYF. This rearrangement joins TRBV11-3 to TRBJ1-3, with a tentative D call TRBD1 (6 bases). Trimming cost V 5 bases and J 10 bases, with 21 bases left between them. The CDR3 spans 15 residues. Per the germline V gene, CDR1 is SGHNT and CDR2 is YENEEA.

CDR3 DNA sequence: TGCGCCAGCAGCTTCGATGCATTTAGCTCCTACGAGCAGTACTTC. It is translated as CASSFDAFSSYEQYF. The J gene is TRBJ2-7, the V gene TRBV5-1; no clear D gene. The V and J ends lost 2 bases and 0 bases respectively, with 12 bases between them. The CDR3 contains 15 residues. Germline lookup yields CDR1 SGHRS and CDR2 YFSETQ.

This chain joins TRBV28 and TRBJ1-5; 7 positions match TRBD1. V trimming: 4 bases; J trimming: 6 bases; junction bases outside the gene matches: 3. The CDR3 covers 13 residues. The germline V gene encodes CDR1 MDHEN and CDR2 SYDVKM. The CDR3 DNA reads TGTGCCAGCAGTTGGGACAGACCTCAGCCCCAGCATTTT. As protein: CASSWDRPQPQHF.

The CDR3 is CASSGRETTNYGYTF. In DNA, the CDR3 is TGCGCCAGCAGTGGGAGGGAAACAACTAACTATGGCTACACCTTC. The J gene is TRBJ1-2, the V gene TRBV10-2; the D is unclear. The CDR3 totals 15 residues. Germline V gives CDR1 WSHSY, CDR2 SAAADI. Trimming took 4 bases from V and 0 from J, leaving 12 bases between them.